This entry lists 25 T cell receptor beta chains sequenced from one sample in a study of T cell responses to AZD1222 COVID-19 vaccine. The method was immunoSEQ multiplex PCR; TCRdb's version includes in-frame clones alone and lacks a portion of them. The sample lists roughly 160,000 clones, 80% to 90% occurring once. Sequenced material: peripheral blood, taken on day 0 of AZD1222 vaccination. All receptors come from an adult in good health.

The V call is TRBV24-1, the J call TRBJ2-1, with 7 bases lining up with TRBD1. The CDR3 extends over 14 amino acids. Germline-derived CDR1 and CDR2 are KGHDR and SFDVKD. With V trimmed by 2 bases and J by 6 bases, 3 bases remained unmatched. CDR3 sequence: CATSDSSGGNEQFF. The CDR3 DNA sequence: TGTGCCACCAGTGATTCGTCAGGGGGCAATGAGCAGTTCTTC.

This chain connects TRBV30 to TRBJ2-1; TRBD1 matches 7 bases. V shed 5 bases and J 5 bases; nucleotides not matched to a gene: 0. The CDR3 loop spans 11 amino acids. CDR1 GTSNPN and CDR2 SVGIG come from the germline V gene (reference sequence). CDR3 nucleotide sequence: TGTGCCTGGGACAGGGACAATGAGCAGTTCTTC. This codes for CAWDRDNEQFF.

The V gene is TRBV6-5, the J gene TRBJ2-7; D is possibly TRBD2 (5 bases). Germline CDR1 MNHEY, CDR2 SVGAGI. V was cut by 5 bases and J by 3 bases, with 8 bases left in between. The CDR3 totals 12 residues. In nucleotides, the CDR3 is TGTGCCAGCAGTCGGGGTAACTACGAGCAGTACTTC. Protein sequence: CASSRGNYEQYF.

V gene TRBV4-1 combines with J gene TRBJ2-3; D gene unclear. CDR3 length: 13 residues. The germline V and J ends were trimmed by 2 bases and 6 bases, with 9 bases remaining between them. CDR1 and CDR2 from the germline V gene are MGHRA and YSYEKL. The CDR3 DNA reads as TGCGCCAGCAGCCAACCTCTGGCGGATACGCAGTATTTT. Its translation is CASSQPLADTQYF.

The rearrangement links TRBV28 to TRBJ2-6; D is tentatively TRBD1 or TRBD2 (5 bases each). CDR1 and CDR2 from the germline V gene are MDHEN and SYDVKM. The germline V and J ends were trimmed by 1 base and 4 bases, with 8 bases remaining between them. The CDR3 totals 15 residues. The CDR3 DNA reads as TGTGCCAGCAGTTTATCGGGGCAAGGGGCCAACGTCCTGACTTTC. Protein product: CASSLSGQGANVLTF.

This chain links TRBV12-3 or TRBV12-4 with TRBJ2-7; 9 nucleotides line up with TRBD1. Germline trimming cut 8 bases from V and 1 base from J; bases unmatched to any gene: 3. The CDR3 is 13 amino acids. The chain's CDR3 is CASGQGLSYEQYV. As DNA, the CDR3 is TGTGCCAGCGGACAGGGGCTTTCCTACGAGCAGTACGTC.

V is TRBV9 and J is TRBJ2-3, with D perhaps matching TRBD2 (6 bases). V lost 0 bases and J 2 bases, leaving 7 bases between the germline ends. The length of the CDR3 is 14 residues. Germline V gene sequence: CDR1 SGDLS, CDR2 YYNGEE. CDR3 nucleotide sequence: TGTGCCAGCAGCGTAGCGGGGGTCACAGATACGCAGTATTTT. Its translation: CASSVAGVTDTQYF. Full variable domain (remainder filled in from reference TRBV9 and TRBJ2-3): DSGVTQTPKHLITATGQRVTLRCSPRSGDLSVYWYQQSLDQGLQFLIQYYNGEERAKGNILERFSAQQFPDLHSELNLSSLELGDSALYFCASSVAGVTDTQYFGPGTRLTVL.

The sample holds one count of this clone. The rearrangement joins TRBV9 to TRBJ2-1; 8 nucleotides agree with TRBD1. This CDR3 is 13 amino acids long. The germline gives CDR1 SGDLS, CDR2 YYNGEE. The ends lost 4 bases at V and 9 bases at J; junction bases unmatched: 6. CDR3 nucleotides: TGTGCCAGCAGCAAAGGACAGGGAGCTGAGCAGTTCTTC. Translation gives CASSKGQGAEQFF.

The chain carries TRBV20-1 and TRBJ2-5; D gene unclear. V lost 4 bases and J lost 5, with 5 bases in between. The CDR3 is 10 residues long. Germline loops: CDR1 DFQATT, CDR2 SNEGSKA (reference sequence). The CDR3 protein is CSAKEETQYF. CDR3 nucleotides: TGCAGTGCTAAGGAGGAGACCCAGTACTTC.

The chain employs TRBV19 and TRBJ1-1; 8 nucleotides agree with TRBD1. Looked up from germline, CDR1 is LNHDA and CDR2 is SQIVND (reference sequence). This CDR3 region has 17 residues. With V trimmed by 1 base and J by 1 base, 8 bases remained unmatched. The CDR3 is CASSIGPAGTGNTEAFF. CDR3 nucleotides: TGTGCCAGTAGTATAGGACCCGCCGGGACAGGGAACACTGAAGCTTTCTTT.

The genes are TRBV9 and TRBJ2-2, with TRBD2 matching over 12 bases. This CDR3 has 17 amino acids. The V gene's germline CDR1 is SGDLS and CDR2 YYNGEE. J was trimmed by 4 bases and V by 4 bases; bases with no gene match: 8. CDR3 in amino acids: CASSPRLAGVLTGELFF. The DNA of the CDR3 is TGTGCCAGCAGCCCCCGACTAGCGGGGGTCCTCACCGGGGAGCTGTTTTTT.

The chain is built from TRBV5-1 and TRBJ2-3; 10 bases fit TRBD1. The CDR3 totals 15 residues. CDR1 and CDR2 (germline): SGHRS, YFSETQ. The V and J ends lost 4 bases and 0 bases, in that order; junction bases with no gene match: 2. The CDR3 coding sequence is TGCGCCAGCAGCGGGACAGGGGTTAGCACAGATACGCAGTATTTT. Translating it yields CASSGTGVSTDTQYF.

The chain uses TRBV4-2 and TRBJ2-2, with TRBD2 matching 12 bases. J gave up 4 bases and V 3 bases, and 3 bases lay outside the gene matches. Germline-derived CDR1 and CDR2 are LGHNA and YNFKEQ. This CDR3 has 16 amino acids. The CDR3 DNA reads TGTGCCAGCAGCCATCAGGGACTAGCGGGCACCGGGGAGCTGTTTTTT. Its translation is CASSHQGLAGTGELFF.

This chain joins TRBV27 and TRBJ2-2; the match to TRBD1 covers 9 bases. Germline assignment: CDR1 MNHEY and CDR2 SMNVEV (reference sequence). The J segment lost 5 bases and the V segment lost 4 bases, leaving 2 bases of the junction unmatched. The CDR3 is 14 amino acids. The CDR3 reads CASSWTGDTGELFF. CDR3 bases: TGTGCCAGCAGTTGGACAGGGGATACCGGGGAGCTGTTTTTT.

The chain joins TRBV6-5 to TRBJ1-3; D is perhaps TRBD1 (5 bases). Trimming pared 7 bases from V and 0 bases from J, leaving 10 bases between. This CDR3 region has 14 residues. Per the germline V gene, CDR1 is MNHEY and CDR2 is SVGAGI. The CDR3 DNA follows: TGTGCCAGCACCCGGGGCAGCTCTGGAAACACCATATATTTT. This sequence encodes CASTRGSSGNTIYF.

The chain is built from TRBV6-5 and TRBJ2-7; 7 nucleotides line up with TRBD2. The CDR3 consists of 14 residues. Germline V gene sequence: CDR1 MNHEY, CDR2 SVGAGI. The DNA for the CDR3 is TGTGCCAGCAGTCCACAAGTGGGTCCCAGCGGGGTTGTTGTC. It yields the protein CASSPQVGPSGVVV.

The genes are TRBV14 and TRBJ1-2; perhaps TRBD1 as D (5 bases). Trimming removed 4 bases at V and 6 bases at J, with 12 bases between. Germline V CDR1 and CDR2: SGHDN, FVKESK. The CDR3 is made up of 13 amino acids. CDR3 nucleotides: TGTGCCAGCAGCCCCAGACAGTCGGATGGCTACACCTTC. Translating gives CASSPRQSDGYTF.

This chain joins TRBV7-2 and TRBJ2-5; unclear D gene. Germline V gene lookup returns CDR1 SGHTA and CDR2 FQGNSA. Trimming stripped 2 bases from V and 5 bases from J, with 3 bases between. The CDR3 is 11 residues long. The CDR3 loop is CASSLKETQYF. In DNA form, the CDR3 reads TGTGCCAGCAGCTTAAAGGAGACCCAGTACTTC. Full variable domain (remainder filled in from reference TRBV7-2 and TRBJ2-5): GAGVSQSPSNKVTEKGKDVELRCDPISGHTALYWYRQSLGQGLEFLIYFQGNSAPDKSGLPSDRFSAERTGGSVSTLTIQRTQQEDSAVYLCASSLKETQYFGPGTRLLVL.

This chain uses TRBV3-1 (or the pseudogene TRBV3-2) with TRBJ2-1, with D tentatively TRBD2 (5 bases). This CDR3 is 16 amino acids long. Trimming cost V 3 bases and J 0 bases, with 12 bases left between them. CDR1 is LGHDT, CDR2 YNNKEL, per germline (reference sequence). The CDR3 loop reads CASSHYGRRSYNEQFF. CDR3 coding DNA: TGTGCCAGCAGCCATTATGGGAGACGCTCCTACAATGAGCAGTTCTTC.

The chain combines TRBV6-1 with TRBJ1-2; weak D call: TRBD1 (6 bases). CDR1 is MNHNS and CDR2 is SASEGT in the germline V gene. Trimming stripped 2 bases from V and 7 bases from J, with 29 bases between. CDR3 length equals 19 residues. The CDR3: CASSESVPGQYGYTFGYTF. The CDR3 nucleotides read TGTGCCAGCAGTGAATCGGTCCCGGGACAATATGGCTACACCTTTGGCTACACCTTC.

The chain couples TRBV30 to TRBJ1-4; D is perhaps TRBD1 (5 bases). The CDR3 sequence is 13 residues long. Germline V gives CDR1 GTSNPN, CDR2 SVGIG (reference sequence). Trimming took 7 bases from V and 7 from J, leaving 16 bases between them. The DNA for the CDR3 is TGTGCCTTAAATCAGGGCTTTGGTGAAAAACTGTTTTTT. Its protein product is CALNQGFGEKLFF.

The chain employs TRBV10-2 and TRBJ1-1; tentatively, D is TRBD1 (6 bases). The CDR3 consists of 18 residues. Trimming left V 0 bases short and J 4 bases short, with 21 bases between. Germline V gives CDR1 WSHSY, CDR2 SAAADI. CDR3 bases: TGCGCCAGCAGTGAGTCGGGGAGGGGGATAATCCGTGGCACTGAAGCTTTCTTT. Residues: CASSESGRGIIRGTEAFF.

This clone was seen a handful of times. This chain uses TRBV7-9 with TRBJ2-3, with a weak D call TRBD2 (5 bases). The length of the CDR3 is 16 residues. V lost 5 bases and J lost 6, with 21 bases in between. Germline assignment: CDR1 SEHNR and CDR2 FQNEAQ (reference sequence). The CDR3 region is CASSPRGSGPRDTQYF. CDR3 coding DNA: TGTGCCAGCAGCCCACGGGGTTCTGGGCCAAGGGATACGCAGTATTTT. The full variable domain, completed using reference TRBV7-9 and TRBJ2-3, is DTGVSQNPRHKITKRGQNVTFRCDPISEHNRLYWYRQTLGQGPEFLTYFQNEAQLEKSRLLSDRFSAERPKGSFSTLEIQRTEQGDSAMYLCASSPRGSGPRDTQYFGPGTRLTVL.

The chain carries TRBV27 and TRBJ2-1; 8 bases line up with TRBD1. CDR1 and CDR2 (germline): MNHEY, SMNVEV (reference sequence). Losses at the gene ends were 5 bases for V and 5 bases for J; bases not matched to a gene: 8. CDR3 size: 15 residues. The CDR3, as DNA: TGTGCCAGCAGTCCGTCAGGGGGCTGGGACAATGAGCAGTTCTTC. This translates into CASSPSGGWDNEQFF.

V usage is TRBV15 and J usage is TRBJ2-5; D ambiguous. The germline V gene has CDR1 LNHNV and CDR2 YYDKDF (reference sequence). The ends were cut back, 1 base at V and 7 bases at J, with 10 bases in the middle. This CDR3 is built from 13 residues. The CDR3 sequence: CATSRGPEGTQYF. In nucleotides, the CDR3 is TGTGCCACCAGCAGAGGCCCGGAAGGGACCCAGTACTTC.